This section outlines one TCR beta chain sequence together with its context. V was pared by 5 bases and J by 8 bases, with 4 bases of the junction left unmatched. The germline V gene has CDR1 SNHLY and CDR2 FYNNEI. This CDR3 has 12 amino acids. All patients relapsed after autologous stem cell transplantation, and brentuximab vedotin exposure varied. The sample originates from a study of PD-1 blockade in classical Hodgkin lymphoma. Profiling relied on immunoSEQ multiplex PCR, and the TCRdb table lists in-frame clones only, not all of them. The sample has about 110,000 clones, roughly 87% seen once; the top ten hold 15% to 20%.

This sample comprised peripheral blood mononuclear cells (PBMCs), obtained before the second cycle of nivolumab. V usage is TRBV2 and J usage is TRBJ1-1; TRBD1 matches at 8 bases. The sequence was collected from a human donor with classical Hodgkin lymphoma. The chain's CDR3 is CASSLDREEAFF. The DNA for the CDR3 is TGTGCCAGCAGTTTGGACAGGGAGGAAGCTTTCTTT.